The 23 T cell receptor beta chains below come from one sample, sequenced in a study of T cell responses to AZD1222 COVID-19 vaccine (dated by TCRdb to about 2021). Library construction relied on the immunoSEQ multiplex PCR assay. TCRdb mirrors the immuneACCESS table, restricted to in-frame sequences. Some clones are absent from its copies; in checked studies, under half trace to an unresolved V gene, and the reason for the others is unknown. The sample table lists about 140,000 clones, approximately 89% of them with a count of one. The ten largest clones capture under 2% of the sample. The time point label corresponds to: about 28 days (+/-7) after the second vaccine dose. Sequencing was performed on peripheral blood, taken 28 days after the second AZD1222 dose. The receptors derive from an adult who received the AZD1222 COVID-19 vaccine.

The chain's CDR3 is CASSQEGNTEAFF. The DNA of the CDR3 is TGTGCCAGCAGCCAAGAAGGCAACACTGAAGCTTTCTTT. V usage is TRBV3-1 (or the pseudogene TRBV3-2) and J usage is TRBJ1-1; no clear D. Trimming pared 0 bases from V and 2 bases from J, leaving 4 bases between. This CDR3 is built from 13 residues. Germline CDR1 LGHDT, CDR2 YNNKEL (reference sequence).

Comment on this clone: The junction shows a germline mismatch at one end, possibly a read error. The chain recombines TRBV10-3 with TRBJ2-3, with D hard to call. This CDR3 comprises 15 residues. The germline V gene has CDR1 ENHRY and CDR2 SYGVKD. This CDR3 reads CAISEGSRTPDTQYF. In nucleotides, the CDR3 is TGTGCCATCAGTGAGGGCTCCCGTACCCCAGATACACAGTATTTT.

The J gene is TRBJ2-1, the V gene TRBV29-1, with D perhaps matching TRBD2 (6 bases). Germline V gives CDR1 SQVTM, CDR2 ANQGSEA. The CDR3 contains 14 residues. V gave up 6 bases and J gave up 2 bases, with 14 bases separating them. The CDR3 DNA follows: TGCAGCGTACCCGGGACTGTAACCTACAATGAGCAGTTCTTC. As protein: CSVPGTVTYNEQFF.

The rearrangement joins TRBV7-9 to TRBJ2-7; D is unclear. The CDR3 consists of 13 residues. Looked up from germline, CDR1 is SEHNR and CDR2 is FQNEAQ (reference sequence). V shed 8 bases and J shed 6 bases, with 17 bases lying between them. The CDR3 coding sequence is TGTGCCAGCCTCCGGGCCCCCCAAGGCGAGCAGTACTTC. Translation: CASLRAPQGEQYF.

The rearrangement links TRBV7-2 to TRBJ1-4; D remains ambiguous. Trimming pared 3 bases from V and 8 bases from J, leaving 7 bases between. This CDR3 is 12 amino acids long. Per the germline V gene, CDR1 is SGHTA and CDR2 is FQGNSA. CDR3 in DNA: TGTGCCAGCAGCTTCGCCGGGGAAAAACTGTTTTTT. This gives the protein CASSFAGEKLFF.

The chain employs TRBV20-1 and TRBJ2-1, with D possibly being TRBD1 (6 bases). This CDR3 is 14 amino acids long. Germline V gene data show CDR1 as DFQATT and CDR2 as SNEGSKA (reference sequence). V lost 3 bases to trimming and J lost 2 bases, with 11 bases between them. For the CDR3, the DNA is TGCAGTGCTAGTCAAGGGGGTGCCTACAATGAGCAGTTCTTC. The encoded protein is CSASQGGAYNEQFF.

This rearrangement joins TRBV9 to TRBJ1-2; TRBD1 is a possible D gene (5 bases). This CDR3 has 15 residues. In germline, CDR1 is SGDLS, CDR2 YYNGEE. Trimming shortened V by 0 bases and J by 4 bases, and 13 bases separated the two germline ends. The CDR3 DNA follows: TGTGCCAGCAGCGTAGCTCTCGACAGCACCTATGGCTACACCTTC. This sequence encodes CASSVALDSTYGYTF.

This clone came up once. V gene TRBV5-1 combines with J gene TRBJ1-1; D is ambiguous. Germline V gene lookup returns CDR1 SGHRS and CDR2 YFSETQ. The V and J ends lost 7 bases and 3 bases respectively, with 13 bases between them. The CDR3 has 13 residues. DNA for the CDR3: TGCGCCAGCGGCAAGGCAGGTGACACTGAAGCTTTCTTT. It encodes CASGKAGDTEAFF.

This clone was picked up a small number of times. The chain recombines TRBV28 with TRBJ1-1, with D unclear. The CDR3 is made up of 13 amino acids. The germline V and J ends were trimmed by 5 bases and 5 bases, with 12 bases remaining between them. Per germline, CDR1 MDHEN and CDR2 SYDVKM. CDR3 coding DNA: TGTGCCAGCAGTCAGGCCCCGAGGACTGAAGCTTTCTTT. As protein: CASSQAPRTEAFF.

The chain recombines TRBV11-3 with TRBJ2-3; 12 bases match TRBD2. Germline trimming cut 5 bases from V and 3 bases from J; bases unmatched to any gene: 6. This CDR3 spans 16 amino acids. CDR1 and CDR2 from the germline V gene are SGHNT and YENEEA. The CDR3 bases are TGTGCCAGCAGCCCACACACTAGCGGGAGGACAGATACGCAGTATTTT. Its protein product is CASSPHTSGRTDTQYF.

The chain employs TRBV6-6 and TRBJ2-3, with no clear D. The germline gives CDR1 MNHNY, CDR2 SVGAGI (reference sequence). This CDR3 has 10 residues. Trimming took off 8 bases at V and 13 bases at J, with 13 bases between the two ends. CDR3 sequence: CASGTSLEYF. Written as DNA, the CDR3 is TGTGCCAGCGGCACGTCCCTGGAGTATTTT.

The gene calls are TRBV5-1 and TRBJ1-1; D is ambiguous. The CDR3 totals 13 residues. Germline V gene data show CDR1 as SGHRS and CDR2 as YFSETQ. Trimming took off 2 bases at V and 7 bases at J, with 12 bases between the two ends. Here the CDR3 reads CASSFHWADEAFF. Written as DNA, the CDR3 is TGCGCCAGCAGCTTCCACTGGGCAGATGAAGCTTTCTTT.

The gene calls are TRBV7-2 and TRBJ2-2, with D perhaps TRBD1 or TRBD2 (5 bases each). Germline CDR1 is SGHTA and CDR2 is FQGNSA. The CDR3 covers 14 residues. Trimming cost V 3 bases and J 6 bases, with 11 bases left between them. The CDR3 region has the DNA TGTGCCAGCAGCTTGGGGCCGGGGTCCGGGGAGCTGTTTTTT. This translates into CASSLGPGSGELFF.

The chain recombines TRBV15 with TRBJ1-6, with 7 bases lining up with TRBD1. Germline assignment: CDR1 LNHNV and CDR2 YYDKDF (reference sequence). This CDR3 has 19 amino acids. Losses at the gene ends were 0 bases for V and 8 bases for J; bases not matched to a gene: 16. CDR3 residues: CATSREIGARGGDDSPLHF. The CDR3 DNA reads as TGTGCCACCAGCAGAGAGATAGGGGCCCGAGGGGGCGATGATTCACCCCTCCACTTT.

The chain joins TRBV7-7 to TRBJ2-5, with 8 nucleotides matching TRBD1. Per germline, CDR1 SSHAT and CDR2 FNYEAQ (reference sequence). The J segment lost 1 base and the V segment lost 5 bases, leaving 6 bases of the junction unmatched. This CDR3 spans 15 amino acids. The CDR3 sequence is CASSDRTGPQETQYF. The DNA for the CDR3 is TGTGCCAGCAGCGATAGGACAGGGCCCCAAGAGACCCAGTACTTC.

The rearrangement uses TRBV7-9 and TRBJ2-1; 9 bases map to TRBD2. Germline assignment: CDR1 SEHNR and CDR2 FQNEAQ (reference sequence). V lost 2 bases, J lost 7 bases, and 9 bases stayed unmatched. This CDR3 spans 16 amino acids. The chain's CDR3 is CASSLKLAGPRNEQFF. In DNA form, the CDR3 reads TGTGCCAGCAGCTTAAAACTAGCGGGCCCGAGGAATGAGCAGTTCTTC.

This chain connects TRBV15 to TRBJ1-1; D is perhaps TRBD1 (5 bases). The CDR3 is 15 residues long. Germline V CDR1 and CDR2: LNHNV, YYDKDF (reference sequence). V gave up 1 base and J gave up 1 base, with 10 bases separating them. The CDR3 coding sequence is TGTGCCACCAGCAGAGGGGGCGGCCCGAACACTGAAGCTTTCTTT. Protein product: CATSRGGGPNTEAFF. The full variable domain, in which reference TRBV15 and TRBJ1-1 provide the parts outside the CDR3, is DAMVIQNPRYQVTQFGKPVTLSCSQTLNHNVMYWYQQKSSQAPKLLFHYYDKDFNNEADTPDNFQSRRPNTSFCFLDIRSPGLGDTAMYLCATSRGGGPNTEAFFGQGTRLTVV.

This sequence joins TRBV7-9 and TRBJ2-1; TRBD2 matches at 12 bases. V was pared by 5 bases and J by 9 bases, with 11 bases of the junction left unmatched. The CDR3 is 16 amino acids. Looked up from germline, CDR1 is SEHNR and CDR2 is FQNEAQ (reference sequence). The CDR3 loop reads CASSEEAASGRVEQFF. CDR3 coding DNA: TGTGCCAGCAGCGAGGAAGCCGCTAGCGGGAGGGTTGAGCAGTTCTTC.

This clone was counted once. The rearrangement joins TRBV18 to TRBJ1-5; TRBD1 is a possible D gene (6 bases). CDR3 length: 13 residues. V was clipped by 8 bases and J by 4 bases, with 12 bases between them. Germline CDR1 is KGHSH and CDR2 is LQKENI. CDR3 region: CASGAGENQPQHF. DNA of the CDR3: TGTGCCAGCGGGGCAGGGGAGAATCAGCCCCAGCATTTT.

The chain recombines TRBV28 with TRBJ2-2; D gene ambiguous. With 3 bases removed from V and 3 bases from J, the gap between germline ends came to 2 bases. This CDR3 has 12 residues. Germline CDR1 reads MDHEN; CDR2 reads SYDVKM. CDR3: CASSFHTGELFF. CDR3 coding DNA: TGTGCCAGCAGTTTCCACACCGGGGAGCTGTTTTTT. Using reference TRBV28 and TRBJ2-2 for the parts outside the CDR3, the full variable domain is DVKVTQSSRYLVKRTGEKVFLECVQDMDHENMFWYRQDPGLGLRLIYFSYDVKMKEKGDIPEGYSVSREKKERFSLILESASTNQTSMYLCASSFHTGELFFGEGSRLTVL.

The chain links TRBV7-9 to TRBJ1-2, with 7 bases fitting TRBD1. Germline CDR1 reads SEHNR; CDR2 reads FQNEAQ (reference sequence). The CDR3 extends over 16 amino acids. The J segment lost 8 bases and the V segment lost 1 base, leaving 13 bases of the junction unmatched. CDR3 sequence (DNA): TGTGCCAGCAGCTTAGGTCCGTCCGGGACAGCGCTCGGCTACACCTTC. It codes for CASSLGPSGTALGYTF.

A single count supports this clone. V is TRBV7-9 and J is TRBJ1-2; D gene ambiguous. The CDR3 is 16 residues long. The germline CDR1 and CDR2 sequences are SEHNR and FQNEAQ (reference sequence). The V gene lost 1 base and the J gene lost 0 bases, with 12 bases spanning the gap. CDR3 region: CASSLGITAANYGYTF. CDR3 in DNA: TGTGCCAGCAGCTTAGGTATAACAGCAGCTAACTATGGCTACACCTTC.

CDR3 sequence reads: CASSIGSLNTEAFF. The CDR3 bases are TGTGCCAGCAGCATAGGGTCTTTGAACACTGAAGCTTTCTTT. V gene TRBV27 combines with J gene TRBJ1-1; D not resolved. Germline-derived CDR1 and CDR2 are MNHEY and SMNVEV (reference sequence). The CDR3 sequence is 14 residues long. Trimming removed 6 bases at V and 0 bases at J, with 11 bases between.